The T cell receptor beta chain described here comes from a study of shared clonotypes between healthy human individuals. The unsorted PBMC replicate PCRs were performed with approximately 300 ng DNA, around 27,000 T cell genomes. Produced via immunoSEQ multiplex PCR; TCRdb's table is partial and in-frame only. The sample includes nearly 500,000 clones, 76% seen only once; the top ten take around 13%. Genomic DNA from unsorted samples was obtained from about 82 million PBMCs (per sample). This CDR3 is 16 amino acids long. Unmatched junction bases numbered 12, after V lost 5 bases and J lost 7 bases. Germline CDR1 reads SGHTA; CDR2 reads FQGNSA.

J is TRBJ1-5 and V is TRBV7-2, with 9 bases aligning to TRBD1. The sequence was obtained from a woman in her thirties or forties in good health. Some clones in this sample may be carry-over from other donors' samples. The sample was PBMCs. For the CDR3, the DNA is TGTGCCAGCAGCCGCGCCGGGACAGGGTGGGACCAGCCCCAGCATTTT. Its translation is CASSRAGTGWDQPQHF.